This T cell receptor (beta chain) was captured in a study of blood T cell repertoires in COVID-19. The wider study: COVID-19 samples collected from the United States, Italy and Spain covered acute and convalescent phases.

This clone is a singleton in its sample. The CDR3 spans 15 residues. With 5 bases removed from V and 5 bases from J, the gap between germline ends came to 13 bases. CDR1 and CDR2 (germline): SGHVS, FQNEAQ. TCRdb's copy holds only in-frame clones and misses some; the assay was immunoSEQ multiplex PCR. The sample comprises around 81,000 clones, about 90% of which are singletons, and more than 4.5% rests with the top ten. This rearrangement joins TRBV7-8 to TRBJ1-6; D might be TRBD1 (6 bases). The TCR was taken from a woman older than 75 with acute or convalescent COVID-19. The sample consisted of peripheral blood. CDR3 region: CASSPTGFNNSPLHF. The CDR3 region has the DNA TGTGCCAGCAGCCCGACAGGTTTCAATAATTCACCCCTCCACTTT.